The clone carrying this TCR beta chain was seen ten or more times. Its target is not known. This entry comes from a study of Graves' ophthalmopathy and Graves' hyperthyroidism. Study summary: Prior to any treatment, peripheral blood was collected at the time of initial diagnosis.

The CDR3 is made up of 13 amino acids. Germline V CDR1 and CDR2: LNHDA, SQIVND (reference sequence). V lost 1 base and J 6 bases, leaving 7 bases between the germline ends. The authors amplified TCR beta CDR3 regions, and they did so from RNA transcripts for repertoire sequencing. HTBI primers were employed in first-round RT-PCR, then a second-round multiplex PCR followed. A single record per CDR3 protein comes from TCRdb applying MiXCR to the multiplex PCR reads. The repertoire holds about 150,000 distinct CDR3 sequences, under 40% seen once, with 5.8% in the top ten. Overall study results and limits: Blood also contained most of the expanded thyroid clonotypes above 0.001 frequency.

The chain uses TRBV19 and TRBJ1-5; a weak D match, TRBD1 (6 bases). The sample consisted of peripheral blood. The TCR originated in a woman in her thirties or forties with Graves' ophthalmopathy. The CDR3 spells CASSIVGGQPQHF. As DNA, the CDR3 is TGTGCCAGTAGTATAGTAGGGGGTCAGCCCCAGCATTTT.